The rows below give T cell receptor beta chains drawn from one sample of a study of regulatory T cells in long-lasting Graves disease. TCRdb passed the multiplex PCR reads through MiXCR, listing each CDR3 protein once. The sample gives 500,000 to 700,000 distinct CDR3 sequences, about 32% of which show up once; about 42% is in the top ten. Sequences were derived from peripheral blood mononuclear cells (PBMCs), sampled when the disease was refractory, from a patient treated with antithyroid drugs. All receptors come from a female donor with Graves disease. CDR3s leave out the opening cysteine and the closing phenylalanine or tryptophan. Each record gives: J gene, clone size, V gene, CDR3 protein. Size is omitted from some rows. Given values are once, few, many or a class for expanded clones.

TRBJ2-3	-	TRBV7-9	ASSFSRQDPTDTQY
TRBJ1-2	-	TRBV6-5	ASSSWTGGPNYGYT
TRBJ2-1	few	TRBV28	ASRPHGGGEQF
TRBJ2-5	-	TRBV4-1	ASSQSLAGETQY
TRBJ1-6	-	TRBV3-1	ASSQDYSPLH
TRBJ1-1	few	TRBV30	AWGRGPEAF
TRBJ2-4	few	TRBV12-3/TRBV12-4	ASTNGQGLAGEENIQY
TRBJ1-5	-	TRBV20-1	SARDQGRGNQPQH
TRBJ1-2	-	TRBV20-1	SAPTGQVNYGYT
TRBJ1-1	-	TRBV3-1	ASSQAF
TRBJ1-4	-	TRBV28	ASSLIFAQSGLF
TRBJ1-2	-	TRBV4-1	ASSQDGEGIGYGYT
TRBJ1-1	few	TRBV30	AWSGGGNTEAF
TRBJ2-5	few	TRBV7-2	ASSLPGRKETQH
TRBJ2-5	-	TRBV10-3	AISEGLGETQY
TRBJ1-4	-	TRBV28	ASWGSREKLF
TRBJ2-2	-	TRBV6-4	ASSAGDTGELF
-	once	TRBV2	ASKMTSGFETQY
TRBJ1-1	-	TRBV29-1	SVEVWGNTEAF
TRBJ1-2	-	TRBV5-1	ASSLADRVVGYT
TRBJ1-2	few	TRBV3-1	ASSQGDVGQSGYT
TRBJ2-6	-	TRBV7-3	ASSSPGGNPGANVLT
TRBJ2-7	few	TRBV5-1	ASSFSTGGSYEQY
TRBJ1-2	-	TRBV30	AWSVHGDSVYGYT
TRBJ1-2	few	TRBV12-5	ASGWDYGDRDYT
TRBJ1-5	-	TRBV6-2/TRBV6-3	ASSGGTEGGNQPQH
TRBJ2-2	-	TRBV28	ASSLWKGNRGQDTGELF
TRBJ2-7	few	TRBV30	AWNRVRGRYEQY
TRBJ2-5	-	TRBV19	ASSTPVKGWSQY
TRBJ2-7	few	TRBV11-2	ASSSGGGRVGEQY
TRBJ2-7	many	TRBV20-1	SALSRTLTREQY
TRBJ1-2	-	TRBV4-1	ASSQDATEDGYT
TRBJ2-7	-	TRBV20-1	SARDGREGRYEQY
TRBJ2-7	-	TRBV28	ASRGGTGVYEQY
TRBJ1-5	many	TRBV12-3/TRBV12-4	ASSLVGSSNQPQH
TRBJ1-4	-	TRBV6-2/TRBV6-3	ASSSPQGSNEKLF